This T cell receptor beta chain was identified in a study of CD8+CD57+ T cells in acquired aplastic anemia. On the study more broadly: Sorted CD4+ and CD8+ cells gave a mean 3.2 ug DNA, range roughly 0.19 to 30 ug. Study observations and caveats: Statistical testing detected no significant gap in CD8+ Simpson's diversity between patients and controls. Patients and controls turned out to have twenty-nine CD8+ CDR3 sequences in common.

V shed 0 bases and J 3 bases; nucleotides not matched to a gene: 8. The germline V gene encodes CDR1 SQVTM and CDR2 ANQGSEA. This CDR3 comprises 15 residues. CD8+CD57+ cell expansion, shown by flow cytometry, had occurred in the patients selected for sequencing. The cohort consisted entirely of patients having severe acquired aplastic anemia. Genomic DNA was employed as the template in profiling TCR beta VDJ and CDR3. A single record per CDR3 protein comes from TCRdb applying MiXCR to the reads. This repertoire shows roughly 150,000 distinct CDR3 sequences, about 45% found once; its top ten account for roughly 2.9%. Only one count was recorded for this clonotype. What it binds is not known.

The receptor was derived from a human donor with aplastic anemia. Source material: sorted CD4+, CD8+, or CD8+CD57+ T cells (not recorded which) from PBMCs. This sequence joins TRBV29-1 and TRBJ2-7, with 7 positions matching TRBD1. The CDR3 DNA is TGCAGCGTTGAAGATCATAATGGGACAGTCTACGAGCAGTACTTC. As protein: CSVEDHNGTVYEQYF.